These 18 T cell receptor beta chains were all obtained from the same sample, sequenced in a study of identical twins. MiXCR, run by TCRdb on the 5' RACE reads, gives a single entry per CDR3 protein. This sample yields 230,000 or so distinct CDR3 sequences, of which about 8.3% are seen a single time; less than 4% belongs to the top ten. The same data also went into a second study, on yellow fever vaccine responses in identical twins.

The sequenced sample was CD8+ T cells sorted from blood. These TCRs come from a woman under 30 in good health.

The chain employs TRBV29-1 and TRBJ2-7, with D perhaps TRBD1 (6 bases). Germline assignment: CDR1 SQVTM and CDR2 ANQGSEA. The length of the CDR3 is 13 residues. Trimming removed 8 bases at V and 1 base at J, with 15 bases between. This CDR3 is CSTLSQGSYEQYF. The CDR3 nucleotides read TGCAGCACATTATCACAGGGTTCCTACGAGCAGTACTTC.

This clonotype showed up many times. The chain links TRBV5-1 to TRBJ2-1; D is ambiguous. Germline V gene sequence: CDR1 SGHRS, CDR2 YFSETQ. V gave up 0 bases and J gave up 2 bases, with 3 bases separating them. The CDR3 consists of 13 residues. This CDR3 is CASSLDAYNEQFF. CDR3 sequence (DNA): TGCGCCAGCAGCTTGGATGCCTACAATGAGCAGTTCTTC.

This clonotype came up many times. The chain recombines TRBV12-3 or TRBV12-4 with TRBJ1-1; D gene uncertain. V was trimmed by 7 bases and J by 0 bases, leaving 9 bases between them. CDR3 length: 13 residues. CDR3 DNA sequence: TGTGCCAGCATTGCTATTATGAACACTGAAGCTTTCTTT. Encoded protein: CASIAIMNTEAFF.

This clonotype was counted between two and nine times. The chain employs TRBV29-1 and TRBJ2-2; D gene unclear. The CDR3 length is 12 residues. V was pared by 4 bases and J by 2 bases, with 5 bases between. Germline loops: CDR1 SQVTM, CDR2 ANQGSEA. The DNA of the CDR3 is TGCAGCGTTGTCATAAACACCGGGGAGCTGTTTTTT. This gives the protein CSVVINTGELFF.

This clonotype has a count of ten or more. The chain employs TRBV10-3 and TRBJ2-1; 10 bases are shared with TRBD2. The V segment lost 1 base and the J segment 6 bases; nucleotides outside the gene matches: 3. Germline loops: CDR1 ENHRY, CDR2 SYGVKD. This CDR3 contains 15 residues. The CDR3 here is CAISELASGSNEQFF. CDR3 coding DNA: TGTGCCATCAGTGAGTTGGCTAGCGGGAGCAATGAGCAGTTCTTC.

This clonotype has only a few counts. The chain joins TRBV5-4 to TRBJ2-1; no firm D call. This CDR3 is 15 amino acids long. Germline V gene lookup returns CDR1 SGHNT and CDR2 YYREEE (reference sequence). Trimming took off 0 bases at V and 0 bases at J, with 7 bases between the two ends. The CDR3 protein is CASSLDRFSYNEQFF. The CDR3 DNA is TGTGCCAGCAGCTTGGATCGGTTCTCCTACAATGAGCAGTTCTTC.

This clonotype was detected ten times or more. This sequence joins TRBV4-3 and TRBJ2-1; either TRBD1 or TRBD2 may fit D (5 bases each). The V gene's germline CDR1 is LGHNA and CDR2 YSLEER. Trimming shortened V by 0 bases and J by 5 bases, and 17 bases separated the two germline ends. The CDR3 has 17 amino acids. The chain's CDR3 is CASSQDTLRGGDNEQFF. In nucleotides, the CDR3 is TGCGCCAGCAGCCAAGATACCCTGAGGGGTGGGGACAATGAGCAGTTCTTC.

This clonotype has a handful of counts. V and J are TRBV12-3 or TRBV12-4 and TRBJ2-2; D might be TRBD1 (7 bases). The ends were cut back, 9 bases at V and 3 bases at J, with 14 bases in the middle. The CDR3 loop spans 14 amino acids. This chain's CDR3 is CASRGRGDTGELFF. CDR3 sequence (DNA): TGTGCCAGTCGGGGCAGGGGGGACACCGGGGAGCTGTTTTTT.

This clonotype was found many times. J is TRBJ2-5 and V is TRBV7-9, with 8 bases identical to TRBD1. This CDR3 has 13 residues. Per germline, CDR1 SEHNR and CDR2 FQNEAQ (reference sequence). With V trimmed by 5 bases and J by 2 bases, 1 base remained unmatched. The CDR3 region has the DNA TGTGCCAGCAGCGACAGGGGACAAGAGACCCAGTACTTC. Its protein product is CASSDRGQETQYF.

This chain joins TRBV7-9 and TRBJ2-3; 9 bases align to TRBD2. Per the germline V gene, CDR1 is SEHNR and CDR2 is FQNEAQ (reference sequence). V trimming: 5 bases; J trimming: 6 bases; junction bases outside the gene matches: 12. CDR3 size: 16 residues. The CDR3 bases are TGTGCCAGCAGCCTGATTGCGGGGGGGCGCCCCGATACGCAGTATTTT. This encodes CASSLIAGGRPDTQYF.

The chain has TRBV30 and TRBJ2-7; tentatively, D is TRBD1 or TRBD2 (5 bases each). Germline values: CDR1 GTSNPN, CDR2 SVGIG (reference sequence). Trimming cost V 7 bases and J 4 bases, with 14 bases left between them. The CDR3 consists of 12 residues. The CDR3 is CALWDGVYEQYF. CDR3 coding DNA: TGTGCCTTATGGGACGGAGTTTACGAGCAGTACTTC.

The V call is TRBV4-1, the J call TRBJ2-7, with D tentatively TRBD1 or TRBD2 (5 bases each). There are 17 residues in the CDR3. V was cut by 4 bases and J by 4 bases, with 23 bases left in between. Germline values: CDR1 MGHRA, CDR2 YSYEKL. The CDR3 sequence is CASSRAKTGTEKYEQYF. CDR3 in DNA: TGCGCCAGCAGCCGCGCTAAAACCGGGACGGAGAAGTACGAGCAGTACTTC.

The V and J genes are TRBV20-1 and TRBJ2-5; D is ambiguous. The CDR3 has 18 amino acids. Germline-derived CDR1 and CDR2 are DFQATT and SNEGSKA (reference sequence). V was shortened by 0 bases and J by 1 base, with 21 bases between the two germline ends. CDR3 DNA sequence: TGCAGTGCTAGAGATTGGGTAGGGTCGGTACATAGCCAAGAGACCCAGTACTTC. Amino acids: CSARDWVGSVHSQETQYF.

This clonotype occurred many times. V usage is TRBV5-1 and J usage is TRBJ1-5; no clear D. Between the trimmed V and J ends, which lost 2 bases and 4 bases, there was a span of 7 bases. This CDR3 has 13 amino acids. Germline loops: CDR1 SGHRS, CDR2 YFSETQ. The CDR3 spells CASSLNPNQPQHF. The CDR3 DNA follows: TGCGCCAGCAGCTTAAACCCTAATCAGCCCCAGCATTTT.

This clonotype was counted between two and nine times. This chain connects TRBV4-2 to TRBJ2-2; TRBD2 matches 7 bases. This CDR3 region has 15 residues. Unmatched junction bases numbered 4, after V lost 1 base and J lost 5 bases. Germline V gene data show CDR1 as LGHNA and CDR2 as YNFKEQ. The CDR3 region is CASSQAREGTGELFF. For the CDR3, the DNA is TGTGCCAGCAGCCAAGCCAGGGAGGGTACCGGGGAGCTGTTTTTT.

This clonotype was recorded many times. The chain joins TRBV11-2 to TRBJ1-1, with 9 bases aligning to TRBD1. Looked up from germline, CDR1 is SGHAT and CDR2 is FQNNGV. This CDR3 has 14 amino acids. The V and J ends lost 1 base and 8 bases, in that order; junction bases with no gene match: 5. CDR3 in amino acids: CASSLGQGEDEAFF. The CDR3 DNA sequence: TGTGCCAGCAGCTTAGGACAGGGGGAGGACGAAGCTTTCTTT.

This clonotype appeared many times. The rearrangement links TRBV15 to TRBJ1-5; 10 bases are a match to TRBD1. The junction had 3 bases not matched to a gene; V was cut back by 6 bases and J by 7 bases. The CDR3 totals 13 residues. CDR1 LNHNV and CDR2 YYDKDF come from the germline V gene (reference sequence). The CDR3, as DNA: TGTGCCACCAGGACAGGGGGCGGGCAGCCCCAGCATTTT. Translated, it gives CATRTGGGQPQHF.

This clonotype was seen more than once but under ten times. This chain joins TRBV29-1 and TRBJ2-1; weak D call: TRBD2 (5 bases). The CDR3 has 12 residues. Germline V CDR1 and CDR2: SQVTM, ANQGSEA. Trimming removed 1 base at V and 10 bases at J, with 11 bases between. CDR3 nucleotide sequence: TGCAGCGTTGAAGGGAGGATAAAGGAGCAGTTCTTC. This gives the protein CSVEGRIKEQFF.